Each of the 20 T cell receptor beta chains below was sequenced from the same sample in a study of Graves' ophthalmopathy and Graves' hyperthyroidism. Amplification of TCR beta CDR3 regions used RNA transcripts. First-round RT-PCR relied on HTBI primers, and a second-round multiplex PCR came next. From the multiplex PCR reads, TCRdb called clonotypes with MiXCR, one entry per CDR3 protein. The sample gives hundreds of thousands of distinct CDR3 sequences, over 20% of which show up once; more than 5.5% is in the top ten. The specimen sequenced was peripheral blood. These receptors all stem from a woman under 30 with stable Graves' hyperthyroidism. Some clones in this sample may be carry-over from other donors' samples.

This clonotype was picked up many times. The rearrangement uses TRBV29-1 and TRBJ1-1, with TRBD1 matching 7 bases. CDR3 length: 14 amino acids. Germline CDR1 and CDR2: SQVTM and ANQGSEA. The ends lost 1 base at V and 4 bases at J; junction bases unmatched: 6. This CDR3 reads CSVEGGQGGTEAFF. The CDR3 nucleotides are TGCAGCGTTGAAGGTGGGCAGGGGGGCACTGAAGCTTTCTTT.

This clonotype appeared many times. The chain carries TRBV5-1 and TRBJ2-7, with unresolved D. The CDR3 covers 13 residues. V was shortened by 4 bases and J by 0 bases, with 8 bases between the two germline ends. CDR1 and CDR2 from the germline V gene are SGHRS and YFSETQ. The CDR3 coding sequence is TGCGCCAGCAGCCCGTCTAGCTCCTACGAGCAGTACTTC. Its translation: CASSPSSSYEQYF.

The sample holds many counts of this clonotype. The genes are TRBV5-1 and TRBJ1-1; TRBD1 is a possible D gene (6 bases). The CDR3 spans 15 residues. Germline-derived CDR1 and CDR2 are SGHRS and YFSETQ. The V and J ends lost 3 bases and 6 bases respectively, with 18 bases between them. The DNA of the CDR3 is TGCGCCAGCAGCTGGGACATGGGCTTTGGGGCTGAAGCTTTCTTT. It is translated as CASSWDMGFGAEAFF.

This clonotype was detected many times. The rearrangement links TRBV6-1 to TRBJ2-5; 11 nucleotides agree with TRBD2. This CDR3 has 19 amino acids. The junction had 17 bases not matched to a gene; V was cut back by 3 bases and J by 5 bases. Germline V gene data show CDR1 as MNHNS and CDR2 as SASEGT. The CDR3 nucleotides are TGTGCCAGCAGTGATGGCCGACTAGCGGGATGGTGGGACGTGGAGACCCAGTACTTC. Translation gives CASSDGRLAGWWDVETQYF.

The rearrangement links TRBV12-3 or TRBV12-4 to TRBJ1-5; D not resolved. The V end lost 6 bases, the J end lost 2 bases, and 14 bases lay between the germline ends. This CDR3 has 15 residues. The CDR3 reads CASRSGREGNQPQHF. DNA for the CDR3: TGTGCCAGCAGGTCCGGTCGGGAGGGCAATCAGCCCCAGCATTTT.

This clonotype was seen ten or more times. This sequence joins TRBV10-3 and TRBJ2-5; TRBD2 matches at 10 bases. Germline V CDR1 and CDR2: ENHRY, SYGVKD. V lost 6 bases and J lost 1; bases outside the gene matches: 5. The CDR3 is 15 residues long. In DNA form, the CDR3 reads TGTGCCATCAGCCTAGCGGGGGCCACCCAAGAGACCCAGTACTTC. It translates to CAISLAGATQETQYF.

Concerning this clonotype: It may be a read error: a sequence one base away is much more abundant. The J gene is TRBJ1-6, the V gene TRBV3-1; unclear D gene. The CDR3 extends over 13 amino acids. The germline V gene encodes CDR1 LGHDT and CDR2 YNNKEL (reference sequence). Deletions cut 6 bases from V and 8 bases from J, with 11 bases between. The CDR3 DNA follows: TGTGCCAGCAGTTCCGACGGTTATTCACCCCTCCACTTT. It encodes CASSSDGYSPLHF.

This clonotype was detected many times. The chain carries TRBV30 and TRBJ1-2, with D unclear. The germline gives CDR1 GTSNPN, CDR2 SVGIG (reference sequence). V lost 5 bases to trimming and J lost 4 bases, with 11 bases between them. The CDR3 runs to 12 residues. CDR3 region: CAWGARTYGYTF. Written as DNA, the CDR3 is TGTGCCTGGGGTGCGCGAACCTATGGCTACACCTTC.

This clonotype was seen repeatedly, ten times or more. This sequence joins TRBV6-1 and TRBJ1-1, with unresolved D. Between the trimmed V and J ends, which lost 8 bases and 5 bases, there was a span of 15 bases. This CDR3 comprises 13 residues. CDR1 and CDR2 from the germline V gene are MNHNS and SASEGT. This CDR3 is CASSYILGTEAFF. CDR3 nucleotides: TGTGCCAGCTCCTATATCCTCGGGACTGAAGCTTTCTTT.

This clonotype was counted many times. The CDR3 reads CASSKGTAGSTEAFF. CDR3 sequence (DNA): TGTGCCAGCAGTAAGGGGACAGCGGGGAGCACTGAAGCTTTCTTT. The chain carries TRBV6-2 or TRBV6-3 and TRBJ1-1, with 7 bases lining up with TRBD1. This CDR3 has 15 amino acids. The V segment lost 5 bases and the J segment 4 bases; nucleotides outside the gene matches: 10. Germline assignment: CDR1 MNHEY and CDR2 SVGEGT.

There are a few counts of this clonotype. CDR3: CASSYDRGRNSPLHF. CDR3 DNA sequence: TGTGCCAGCAGCTATGACAGGGGGAGGAATTCACCCCTCCACTTT. This rearrangement joins TRBV27 to TRBJ1-6, with TRBD1 matching 9 bases. The germline V gene encodes CDR1 MNHEY and CDR2 SMNVEV (reference sequence). The CDR3 has 15 amino acids. J lost 7 bases, V lost 6 bases, and 7 bases had no gene match.

The chain is built from TRBV4-1 and TRBJ2-7; D is perhaps TRBD2 (5 bases). The CDR3 consists of 16 residues. The germline gives CDR1 MGHRA, CDR2 YSYEKL. V dropped 3 bases and J dropped 2 bases, with 17 bases sitting between them. The DNA of the CDR3 is TGCGCCAGCAGCCAGACCTCCGCGACTACCACCTACGAGCAGTACTTC. This gives the protein CASSQTSATTTYEQYF.

The J gene is TRBJ2-2, the V gene TRBV28; 8 bases are shared with TRBD1. V lost 4 bases, J lost 3 bases, and 7 bases stayed unmatched. The germline V gene has CDR1 MDHEN and CDR2 SYDVKM. This CDR3 region has 16 residues. In DNA form, the CDR3 reads TGTGCCAGCAGTTCCACCTCGGACAGGGACACCGGGGAGCTGTTTTTT. This gives the protein CASSSTSDRDTGELFF.

This clonotype was observed a few times. This chain joins TRBV5-1 and TRBJ2-5; 10 bases agree with TRBD2. The ends lost 4 bases at V and 2 bases at J; junction bases unmatched: 8. Germline CDR1 is SGHRS and CDR2 is YFSETQ. The CDR3 is 16 amino acids. The CDR3 sequence: CASSLDTSGVQETQYF. CDR3 nucleotide sequence: TGCGCCAGCAGCCTGGACACTAGCGGGGTACAAGAGACCCAGTACTTC.

This clonotype has a count of ten or more. The chain carries TRBV5-1 and TRBJ1-1; D call uncertain. The germline gives CDR1 SGHRS, CDR2 YFSETQ. The ends were cut back, 3 bases at V and 1 base at J, with 10 bases in the middle. This CDR3 comprises 14 residues. CDR3 loop: CASSSSRGNTEAFF. CDR3 sequence (DNA): TGCGCCAGCAGCTCGTCCCGGGGGAACACTGAAGCTTTCTTT.

The chain is built from TRBV30 and TRBJ1-6, with unresolved D. Per the germline V gene, CDR1 is GTSNPN and CDR2 is SVGIG (reference sequence). The CDR3 runs 12 residues. Trimming cost V 3 bases and J 6 bases, with 6 bases left between them. The CDR3 region is CAWRVPNSPLHF. In nucleotides, the CDR3 is TGTGCCTGGAGAGTACCTAATTCACCCCTCCACTTT. Looking up the rest from reference TRBV30 and TRBJ1-6 gives the full variable domain: SQTIHQWPATLVQPVGSPLSLECTVEGTSNPNLYWYRQAAGRGLQLLFYSVGIGQISSEVPQNLSASRPQDRQFILSSKKLLLSDSGFYLCAWRVPNSPLHFGNGTRLTVT.

This clonotype was counted at least ten times. The chain uses TRBV5-1 and TRBJ1-2, with a possible D match to TRBD1 (5 bases). Germline CDR1 reads SGHRS; CDR2 reads YFSETQ. This CDR3 comprises 16 residues. Deletions cut 0 bases from V and 0 bases from J, with 12 bases between. CDR3 region: CASSLAGKKSNYGYTF. In nucleotides, the CDR3 is TGCGCCAGCAGCTTGGCAGGGAAAAAGTCTAACTATGGCTACACCTTC. Complete variable domain (other parts from reference TRBV5-1 and TRBJ1-2): KAGVTQTPRYLIKTRGQQVTLSCSPISGHRSVSWYQQTPGQGLQFLFEYFSETQRNKGNFPGRFSGRQFSNSRSEMNVSTLELGDSALYLCASSLAGKKSNYGYTFGSGTRLTVV.

This clonotype was seen a single time. A read error is possible here, since a much larger clone lies one base away. The V and J genes are TRBV2 and TRBJ1-5, with D possibly TRBD1 on 5 matching bases. The germline V gene encodes CDR1 SNHLY and CDR2 FYNNEI. This CDR3 is built from 13 residues. As DNA, the CDR3 is TGTGCCAGCAAGCGCGCCCTCCTGGGGCCCCATCATTTT. Protein: CASKRALLGPHHF.

This clonotype was recorded many times. The rearrangement links TRBV12-5 to TRBJ2-7; unclear D gene. Germline V lookup: CDR1 LGHNT, CDR2 FRNRAP. The V gene lost 0 bases and the J gene lost 6 bases, with 18 bases spanning the gap. CDR3 size: 16 residues. CDR3 loop: CASGLVLLGPNSEQYF. DNA for the CDR3: TGTGCTAGTGGTTTGGTACTACTGGGTCCGAACTCCGAGCAGTACTTC. Together with reference TRBV12-5 and TRBJ2-7, the CDR3 gives the full variable domain: DARVTQTPRHKVTEMGQEVTMRCQPILGHNTVFWYRQTMMQGLELLAYFRNRAPLDDSGMPKDRFSAEMPDATLATLKIQPSEPRDSAVYFCASGLVLLGPNSEQYFGPGTRLTVT.

This clonotype was seen many times. The chain recombines TRBV27 with TRBJ2-5, with 10 bases identical to TRBD1. The CDR3 extends over 16 amino acids. Trimming took 4 bases from V and 5 from J; bases not matched to a gene: 10. Germline loops: CDR1 MNHEY, CDR2 SMNVEV (reference sequence). The CDR3 spells CASSSPGQGHRETQYF. In DNA, the CDR3 is TGTGCCAGCAGTTCCCCGGGACAGGGGCATCGGGAGACCCAGTACTTC.